These 27 T cell receptor beta chains were sequenced from one sample in a study of blood T cell repertoires in COVID-19. Using immunoSEQ multiplex PCR, the repertoire was profiled, and TCRdb retains in-frame clones only, with some absent. The table records 120,000 or so clones, 70% to 90% of them present only once. Specimen: peripheral blood. The receptors shown here come from a man in his forties or fifties with acute or convalescent COVID-19.

This clone occurred once. The genes are TRBV2 and TRBJ1-2; TRBD1 is a possible D gene (5 bases). The V end was cut by 10 bases, the J end by 5 bases, with 17 bases between. This CDR3 comprises 13 residues. Germline loops: CDR1 SNHLY, CDR2 FYNNEI. CDR3 coding DNA: TGTGCCACCAGGGTAGATCCCTCTTATGGCTACACCTTC. The encoded protein is CATRVDPSYGYTF.

This clone appeared once. V is TRBV11-2 and J is TRBJ2-1, with TRBD2 matching 8 bases. CDR1 SGHAT and CDR2 FQNNGV come from the germline V gene. V dropped 4 bases and J dropped 3; count of bases not matched to a gene: 8. The CDR3 is 16 residues long. The CDR3 here is CASSSYSGKDYNEQFF. In DNA, the CDR3 is TGTGCCAGCAGCTCTTATAGCGGGAAGGACTACAATGAGCAGTTCTTC.

The chain recombines TRBV5-1 with TRBJ2-7; 9 bases are shared with TRBD1. V lost 4 bases to trimming and J lost 4 bases; unmatched junction nucleotides: 3. The CDR3 consists of 13 residues. Germline V gives CDR1 SGHRS, CDR2 YFSETQ. The CDR3 reads CASSVDRGYEQYF. The CDR3 DNA follows: TGCGCCAGCAGCGTGGACAGGGGTTACGAGCAGTACTTC. Based on the CDR3 plus reference TRBV5-1 and TRBJ2-7, the full variable domain is KAGVTQTPRYLIKTRGQQVTLSCSPISGHRSVSWYQQTPGQGLQFLFEYFSETQRNKGNFPGRFSGRQFSNSRSEMNVSTLELGDSALYLCASSVDRGYEQYFGPGTRLTVT.

This chain uses TRBV30 with TRBJ1-1; 9 nucleotides line up with TRBD1. With V trimmed by 4 bases and J by 6 bases, 6 bases remained unmatched. The germline V gene has CDR1 GTSNPN and CDR2 SVGIG (reference sequence). The CDR3 covers 13 residues. CDR3 region: CAWTSDRGAEAFF. As DNA, the CDR3 is TGTGCCTGGACCTCGGACAGGGGCGCTGAAGCTTTCTTT. The complete variable domain, with remaining parts taken from reference TRBV30 and TRBJ1-1, reads SQTIHQWPATLVQPVGSPLSLECTVEGTSNPNLYWYRQAAGRGLQLLFYSVGIGQISSEVPQNLSASRPQDRQFILSSKKLLLSDSGFYLCAWTSDRGAEAFFGQGTRLTVV.

V is TRBV5-5 and J is TRBJ2-3; the D gene is possibly TRBD2 (6 bases). Looked up from germline, CDR1 is SGHKS and CDR2 is YYEKEE (reference sequence). V was clipped by 6 bases and J by 5 bases, with 13 bases between them. This CDR3 comprises 13 residues. CDR3 region: CASILMGGDTQYF. The CDR3 coding sequence is TGTGCCAGCATCCTAATGGGAGGAGATACGCAGTATTTT.

This chain links TRBV11-3 with TRBJ1-1; 8 positions agree with TRBD1. The CDR3 totals 16 residues. CDR1 is SGHNT and CDR2 is YENEEA in the germline V gene. V was pared by 1 base and J by 6 bases, with 10 bases of the junction left unmatched. CDR3 amino acids: CASSLVIAGGRSEAFF. In nucleotides, the CDR3 is TGTGCCAGCAGCTTAGTCATCGCAGGGGGCAGGTCTGAAGCTTTCTTT. Drawing the rest from reference TRBV11-3 and TRBJ1-1, the complete variable domain is EAGVVQSPRYKIIEKKQPVAFWCNPISGHNTLYWYLQNLGQGPELLIRYENEEAVDDSQLPKDRFSAERLKGVDSTLKIQPAELGDSAVYLCASSLVIAGGRSEAFFGQGTRLTVV.

The chain has TRBV12-3 or TRBV12-4 and TRBJ2-2, with D uncertain. The CDR3 loop spans 12 amino acids. Trimming removed 4 bases from V and 5 bases from J, with 5 bases in between. CDR3 in amino acids: CASSSPTGELFF. CDR3 nucleotides: TGTGCCAGCAGTTCCCCTACCGGGGAGCTGTTTTTT.

This clone appeared a single time. The chain has TRBV6-6 and TRBJ2-5; perhaps TRBD1 as D (6 bases). Germline CDR1 MNHNY, CDR2 SVGAGI (reference sequence). V lost 4 bases and J 5 bases, leaving 17 bases between the germline ends. This CDR3 is built from 15 residues. The CDR3 reads CASSLQGRAGETQYF. CDR3 in DNA: TGTGCCAGCAGTTTACAGGGAAGGGCCGGGGAGACCCAGTACTTC.

A few counts support this clone. The gene calls are TRBV4-1 and TRBJ2-2; 13 positions agree with TRBD2. There are 17 residues in the CDR3. V lost 6 bases and J lost 6; bases outside the gene matches: 10. Germline CDR1 reads MGHRA; CDR2 reads YSYEKL. The CDR3 DNA reads TGCGCCAGCAGTCTCGGACTAGCGGGAGACCCCTCCGGGGAGCTGTTTTTT. This gives the protein CASSLGLAGDPSGELFF.

The rearrangement joins TRBV6-6 to TRBJ2-5; 10 positions match TRBD2. The CDR3 has 18 amino acids. The V segment lost 5 bases and the J segment 3 bases; nucleotides outside the gene matches: 15. The germline gives CDR1 MNHNY, CDR2 SVGAGI (reference sequence). This CDR3 reads CASSRGLSLAGVEETQYF. In DNA form, the CDR3 reads TGTGCCAGCAGTCGGGGTTTGAGTCTAGCGGGAGTAGAAGAGACCCAGTACTTC.

This chain links TRBV29-1 with TRBJ2-1; 9 bases align to TRBD2. CDR1 is SQVTM, CDR2 ANQGSEA, per germline. The CDR3 has 12 residues. Germline trimming cut 5 bases from V and 14 bases from J; bases unmatched to any gene: 10. CDR3 DNA sequence: TGCAGCGTTACCCTCGGCGGGGGGGACGAGTTCTTC. Its protein product is CSVTLGGGDEFF.

This clone was seen just once. The chain carries TRBV19 and TRBJ1-5; 7 positions agree with TRBD1. The V gene's germline CDR1 is LNHDA and CDR2 SQIVND (reference sequence). The CDR3 loop spans 17 amino acids. With 7 bases clipped from V and 1 base from J, the junction kept 13 bases outside the gene matches. The CDR3 region has the DNA TGTGCCAGTACTCCGCCCGGGACAGACTCCAGCAATCAGCCCCAGCATTTT. Its protein product is CASTPPGTDSSNQPQHF. The full variable domain, its missing parts supplied by reference TRBV19 and TRBJ1-5, is DGGITQSPKYLFRKEGQNVTLSCEQNLNHDAMYWYRQDPGQGLRLIYYSQIVNDFQKGDIAEGYSVSREKKESFPLTVTSAQKNPTAFYLCASTPPGTDSSNQPQHFGDGTRLSIL.

The chain is built from TRBV19 and TRBJ2-5, with 11 bases identical to TRBD1. This CDR3 is built from 15 residues. From germline, CDR1 is LNHDA and CDR2 SQIVND (reference sequence). The junction had 10 bases not matched to a gene; V was cut back by 6 bases and J by 7 bases. Here the CDR3 DNA reads TGTGCCAGTAGCCTACGGGACAGGGGGGTTGGGACCCAGTACTTC. Residues: CASSLRDRGVGTQYF.

V and J are TRBV15 and TRBJ2-7; TRBD2 might be the D (7 bases). V dropped 3 bases and J dropped 2 bases, with 14 bases sitting between them. Germline CDR1 reads LNHNV; CDR2 reads YYDKDF (reference sequence). The CDR3 totals 15 residues. CDR3 in amino acids: CATSRDRGGPYEQYF. CDR3 in DNA: TGTGCCACCAGCAGGGATAGGGGGGGTCCCTACGAGCAGTACTTC. The full variable domain, rest sourced from reference TRBV15 and TRBJ2-7, is DAMVIQNPRYQVTQFGKPVTLSCSQTLNHNVMYWYQQKSSQAPKLLFHYYDKDFNNEADTPDNFQSRRPNTSFCFLDIRSPGLGDTAMYLCATSRDRGGPYEQYFGPGTRLTVT.

This sequence joins TRBV6-4 and TRBJ2-2; TRBD2 matches 8 bases. The CDR3 sequence is 19 residues long. J gave up 1 base and V 6 bases, and 16 bases lay outside the gene matches. Germline assignment: CDR1 MRHNA and CDR2 SNTAGT. CDR3 sequence reads: CASSRHHRLSGGNTGELFF. CDR3 sequence (DNA): TGTGCCAGCAGCCGCCACCATCGACTAAGCGGGGGGAACACCGGGGAGCTGTTTTTT.

The chain uses TRBV6-5 and TRBJ1-1; a weak D match, TRBD1 (6 bases). This CDR3 has 14 residues. Germline V gene lookup returns CDR1 MNHEY and CDR2 SVGAGI. The germline V and J ends were trimmed by 4 bases and 7 bases, with 16 bases remaining between them. The CDR3 spells CASSSSLTGIEAFF. CDR3 sequence (DNA): TGTGCCAGCAGTTCCTCTTTAACAGGGATTGAAGCTTTCTTT.

CDR3 sequence (DNA): TGCGCCAGCAGCCCAGTCCGGGGCAATCAGCCCCAGCATTTT. Protein: CASSPVRGNQPQHF. J is TRBJ1-5 and V is TRBV4-1; D gene ambiguous. The ends were cut back, 4 bases at V and 2 bases at J, with 9 bases in the middle. Germline CDR1 is MGHRA and CDR2 is YSYEKL. This CDR3 is built from 14 residues.

J is TRBJ2-7 and V is TRBV2, with D maybe TRBD2 (6 bases). The V gene lost 6 bases and the J gene lost 3 bases, with 15 bases spanning the gap. The CDR3 extends over 14 amino acids. The germline gives CDR1 SNHLY, CDR2 FYNNEI. CDR3 sequence: CASSDPRDDYEQYF. CDR3 in DNA: TGTGCCAGCAGCGATCCGCGGGACGACTACGAGCAGTACTTC.

V gene TRBV5-6 combines with J gene TRBJ2-5; no firm D call. In germline, CDR1 is SGHDT, CDR2 YYEEEE. There are 15 residues in the CDR3. V lost 4 bases and J 3 bases, leaving 16 bases between the germline ends. In DNA, the CDR3 is TGTGCCAGCAGCCATACGGTCTCTACGGAAGAGACCCAGTACTTC. It codes for CASSHTVSTEETQYF.

This chain's CDR3 is CASSFRSPGQGSTDTQYF. CDR3 nucleotides: TGCGCCAGCAGCTTTCGCTCACCGGGACAGGGGAGCACAGATACGCAGTATTTT. This rearrangement joins TRBV5-1 to TRBJ2-3, with TRBD1 matching 10 bases. Germline loops: CDR1 SGHRS, CDR2 YFSETQ. Germline trimming cut 2 bases from V and 0 bases from J; bases unmatched to any gene: 9. The CDR3 is made up of 18 amino acids. Full variable domain (missing parts from reference TRBV5-1 and TRBJ2-3): KAGVTQTPRYLIKTRGQQVTLSCSPISGHRSVSWYQQTPGQGLQFLFEYFSETQRNKGNFPGRFSGRQFSNSRSEMNVSTLELGDSALYLCASSFRSPGQGSTDTQYFGPGTRLTVL.

The V call is TRBV6-5, the J call TRBJ2-5; D unresolved. The CDR3 totals 13 residues. The V end was cut by 11 bases, the J end by 5 bases, with 18 bases between. Per germline, CDR1 MNHEY and CDR2 SVGAGI. CDR3 amino acids: CAAQPSPGETQYF. In DNA form, the CDR3 reads TGTGCCGCCCAACCGAGCCCCGGGGAGACCCAGTACTTC.

The chain has TRBV24-1 and TRBJ2-3, with TRBD1 as a possible D gene (6 bases). CDR3 length: 14 residues. Germline CDR1 reads KGHDR; CDR2 reads SFDVKD. The V end was cut by 1 base, the J end by 4 bases, with 8 bases between. The CDR3 DNA reads as TGTGCCACCAGTGATTTAGGGGGTTCAGATACGCAGTATTTT. Translation: CATSDLGGSDTQYF.

The gene calls are TRBV5-4 and TRBJ1-2; 7 nucleotides agree with TRBD1. The germline gives CDR1 SGHNT, CDR2 YYREEE (reference sequence). The CDR3 is made up of 16 amino acids. The V and J ends lost 3 bases and 3 bases, in that order; junction bases with no gene match: 11. The CDR3 region has the DNA TGTGCCAGCAGCTCTATTACAGGGGCGGTTTACTATGGCTACACCTTC. Translating it yields CASSSITGAVYYGYTF.

This clone was observed a few times. The CDR3 sequence is CASSQTLILGANVLTF. The CDR3 coding sequence is TGCGCCAGCAGCCAGACTTTAATACTGGGGGCCAACGTCCTGACTTTC. The rearrangement joins TRBV4-1 to TRBJ2-6; no definite D call. Trimming left V 3 bases short and J 4 bases short, with 13 bases between. The germline CDR1 and CDR2 sequences are MGHRA and YSYEKL. The CDR3 sequence is 16 residues long.

This chain joins TRBV10-3 and TRBJ1-2; perhaps TRBD1 as D (5 bases). From germline, CDR1 is ENHRY and CDR2 SYGVKD. The CDR3 spans 12 residues. V was trimmed by 7 bases and J by 2 bases, leaving 8 bases between them. The CDR3 loop is CAINPGNYGYTF. The CDR3 nucleotides read TGTGCCATCAATCCAGGGAACTATGGCTACACCTTC.

V and J are TRBV29-1 and TRBJ2-7, with D tentatively TRBD2 (5 bases). V lost 2 bases, J lost 7 bases, and 18 bases lay in between. The CDR3 is made up of 14 amino acids. CDR1 and CDR2 (germline): SQVTM, ANQGSEA. CDR3 residues: CSVEREGLGSEQYF. CDR3 coding DNA: TGCAGCGTTGAACGAGAAGGACTCGGAAGTGAGCAGTACTTC.

CDR3 loop: CASSQYRDPNTGELFF. The DNA for the CDR3 is TGTGCCAGCTCACAATACAGGGACCCGAACACCGGGGAGCTGTTTTTT. This rearrangement joins TRBV18 to TRBJ2-2, with D possibly TRBD1 on 6 matching bases. This CDR3 is 16 amino acids long. The V end lost 4 bases, the J end lost 0 bases, and 12 bases lay between the germline ends. The germline CDR1 and CDR2 sequences are KGHSH and LQKENI. Based on the CDR3 plus reference TRBV18 and TRBJ2-2, the full variable domain is NAGVMQNPRHLVRRRGQEARLRCSPMKGHSHVYWYRQLPEEGLKFMVYLQKENIIDESGMPKERFSAEFPKEGPSILRIQQVVRGDSAAYFCASSQYRDPNTGELFFGEGSRLTVL.